Listed here are 20 T cell receptor beta chains from one sample, sequenced in a study of cytomegalovirus exposure and HLA in healthy donors. Both 60 Vbeta primers and 13 Jbeta primers went into the PCR. TCRdb's table, derived via immunoSEQ multiplex PCR, lists solely in-frame clones and lacks some. This repertoire shows over 70,000 clones, around 78% found once; its top ten account for approximately 2.7%. The source material was PBMCs. Source of these receptors: a male donor in good health and CMV-seropositive.

The chain couples TRBV28 to TRBJ2-3, with D possibly being TRBD1 (6 bases). Looked up from germline, CDR1 is MDHEN and CDR2 is SYDVKM. This CDR3 spans 13 amino acids. V was clipped by 8 bases and J by 5 bases, with 14 bases between them. This chain's CDR3 is CASRDIRGDTQYF. CDR3 bases: TGTGCCAGCCGGGACATCCGAGGAGATACGCAGTATTTT.

The DNA for the CDR3 is TGCAGTGCCGGGTCTAAATACGAGCAGTACTTC. As protein: CSAGSKYEQYF. J is TRBJ2-7 and V is TRBV20-1; D gene unclear. CDR1 is DFQATT and CDR2 is SNEGSKA in the germline V gene (reference sequence). V was pared by 6 bases and J by 4 bases, with 10 bases between. The CDR3 has 11 residues.

The chain couples TRBV7-9 to TRBJ1-5; a weak D match, TRBD1 (5 bases). Trimming removed 5 bases from V and 5 bases from J, with 13 bases in between. The length of the CDR3 is 14 residues. CDR1 and CDR2 from the germline V gene are SEHNR and FQNEAQ (reference sequence). CDR3 DNA: TGTGCCAGCAGCCCAGACGGGGGTGATCAGCCCCAGCATTTT. This encodes CASSPDGGDQPQHF.

The chain carries TRBV21-1 and TRBJ2-7; TRBD1, as called in the table, went unchecked against the DNA. TRBV21-1 is designated a pseudogene. The CDR3 covers 14 residues. The chain's CDR3 is CASKGTEESYEQYF. CDR3 nucleotide sequence: TGTGCCAGCAAGGGGACAGAAGAATCCTACGAGCAGTACTTC.

This clone was counted only a few times. V is TRBV9 and J is TRBJ2-3; possibly TRBD2 for D (5 bases). Trimming removed 0 bases from V and 0 bases from J, with 8 bases in between. CDR3 size: 15 residues. Germline CDR1 SGDLS, CDR2 YYNGEE. CDR3 nucleotides: TGTGCCAGCAGCGTAGGCGGGTTCAGCACAGATACGCAGTATTTT. Its protein product is CASSVGGFSTDTQYF.

The gene calls are TRBV2 and TRBJ1-2; tentative D call: TRBD1 (6 bases). Per the germline V gene, CDR1 is SNHLY and CDR2 is FYNNEI. The CDR3 totals 13 residues. The V end lost 6 bases, the J end lost 3 bases, and 11 bases lay between the germline ends. Written as DNA, the CDR3 is TGTGCCAGCAGGTCCGGGACACACTATGGCTACACCTTC. Amino acids: CASRSGTHYGYTF.

The chain recombines TRBV7-2 with TRBJ2-3; 7 bases align to TRBD1. This CDR3 comprises 14 residues. Germline V gene lookup returns CDR1 SGHTA and CDR2 FQGNSA. The V and J ends lost 7 bases and 6 bases, in that order; junction bases with no gene match: 10. Here the CDR3 reads CASKRTGSLDTQYF. CDR3 sequence (DNA): TGTGCCAGCAAAAGGACAGGTTCACTGGATACGCAGTATTTT.

This chain connects TRBV4-1 to TRBJ2-2; no reliable D call. CDR3 length: 15 residues. CDR1 is MGHRA and CDR2 is YSYEKL in the germline V gene. The V end was cut by 1 base, the J end by 3 bases, with 9 bases between. The CDR3 here is CASSQGQTYTGELFF. The DNA for the CDR3 is TGCGCCAGCAGCCAAGGACAAACCTACACCGGGGAGCTGTTTTTT.

The J gene is TRBJ2-7, the V gene TRBV13, with D maybe TRBD2 (6 bases). The CDR3 spans 14 residues. Germline CDR1 PRHDT, CDR2 FYEKMQ (reference sequence). The ends were cut back, 0 bases at V and 3 bases at J, with 9 bases in the middle. In nucleotides, the CDR3 is TGTGCCAGCAGCTTAGGCGGGAGTGGCTACGAGCAGTACTTC. Residues: CASSLGGSGYEQYF.

The chain uses TRBV5-4 and TRBJ1-1; D possibly corresponds to TRBD1 (5 bases). The CDR3 runs to 16 residues. The V gene's germline CDR1 is SGHNT and CDR2 YYREEE (reference sequence). V was cut by 6 bases and J by 1 base, with 19 bases left in between. CDR3 in amino acids: CASNTPGAGRNTEAFF. The CDR3 DNA reads as TGTGCCAGCAACACCCCTGGGGCAGGACGGAACACTGAAGCTTTCTTT.

V gene TRBV15 combines with J gene TRBJ1-3, with 8 bases aligning to TRBD1. Germline V CDR1 and CDR2: LNHNV, YYDKDF (reference sequence). This CDR3 has 16 residues. V shed 1 base and J 0 bases; nucleotides not matched to a gene: 2. The CDR3 nucleotides are TGTGCCACCAGCAGAGGGACAGGGAGCTCTGGAAACACCATATATTTT. This encodes CATSRGTGSSGNTIYF.

The rearrangement joins TRBV13 to TRBJ1-3, with D tentatively TRBD1 (5 bases). This CDR3 has 15 residues. Germline V gene data show CDR1 as PRHDT and CDR2 as FYEKMQ (reference sequence). Between the trimmed V and J ends, which lost 2 bases and 4 bases, there was a span of 12 bases. CDR3 in DNA: TGTGCCAGCAGCTTAAAGGTTACAGGAGGAAACACCATATATTTT. It yields the protein CASSLKVTGGNTIYF.

V usage is TRBV4-1 and J usage is TRBJ2-7; 13 nucleotides match TRBD2. Germline CDR1 MGHRA, CDR2 YSYEKL. This CDR3 has 19 amino acids. V trimming: 0 bases; J trimming: 3 bases; junction bases outside the gene matches: 11. DNA of the CDR3: TGCGCCAGCAGCCAAGATCCGGGACTAGCGGGATTAGGAGACTACGAGCAGTACTTC. Residues: CASSQDPGLAGLGDYEQYF.

The V call is TRBV9, the J call TRBJ1-2; 7 positions match TRBD1. This CDR3 is 16 amino acids long. In germline, CDR1 is SGDLS, CDR2 YYNGEE. V gave up 0 bases and J gave up 4 bases; unmatched junction bases: 9. CDR3 coding DNA: TGTGCCAGCAGCGTAGGTTTTAGTGGGGACAGCTATGGCTACACCTTC. Its protein product is CASSVGFSGDSYGYTF.

The V and J genes are TRBV11-2 and TRBJ2-1; 8 positions agree with TRBD2. The CDR3 sequence is 15 residues long. J gave up 4 bases and V 3 bases, and 5 bases lay outside the gene matches. The germline CDR1 and CDR2 sequences are SGHAT and FQNNGV. CDR3 sequence: CASSFTSGAYNEQFF. The CDR3 DNA reads as TGTGCCAGCAGCTTCACTAGCGGAGCTTACAATGAGCAGTTCTTC.

The rearrangement joins TRBV6-5 to TRBJ2-5, with TRBD2 matching over 9 bases. J lost 0 bases, V lost 4 bases, and 6 bases had no gene match. CDR1 and CDR2 (germline): MNHEY, SVGAGI. The CDR3 consists of 16 residues. The CDR3 DNA follows: TGTGCCAGCAGTTTATCTCTAGCGGGGTACCAAGAGACCCAGTACTTC. Translating it yields CASSLSLAGYQETQYF.

This clone was detected only once. The CDR3 DNA reads as TGTGCCAGTAGTATAGACAGGACTCTGCGGCGGGAGCAGTACTTC. Protein sequence: CASSIDRTLRREQYF. The chain uses TRBV19 and TRBJ2-7; a weak D match, TRBD2 (5 bases). This CDR3 contains 15 residues. Germline CDR1 LNHDA, CDR2 SQIVND (reference sequence). V was cut by 0 bases and J by 7 bases, with 16 bases left in between.

This clone was counted between two and nine times. This chain connects TRBV28 to TRBJ2-1, with unresolved D. Germline CDR1 reads MDHEN; CDR2 reads SYDVKM. The CDR3 totals 15 residues. V lost 2 bases and J 2 bases, leaving 10 bases between the germline ends. The CDR3 protein is CASSLGLSPYNEQFF. The CDR3 nucleotides read TGTGCCAGCAGTTTAGGGCTTTCGCCCTACAATGAGCAGTTCTTC.

The genes are TRBV27 and TRBJ2-5; possibly TRBD1 for D (5 bases). The CDR3 has 14 amino acids. Deletions cut 5 bases from V and 1 base from J, with 11 bases between. Germline CDR1 is MNHEY and CDR2 is SMNVEV (reference sequence). CDR3 nucleotide sequence: TGTGCCAGCAGTGATGGGGCGGTCCAAGAGACCCAGTACTTC. This translates into CASSDGAVQETQYF.

This clone has a count of ten or more. The CDR3 here is CASSPAKRDEQYF. The CDR3 coding sequence is TGTGCCAGCAGCCCCGCAAAGCGGGACGAGCAGTACTTC. V usage is TRBV7-8 and J usage is TRBJ2-7; maybe TRBD2 (6 bases). Germline CDR1 and CDR2: SGHVS and FQNEAQ. V lost 5 bases to trimming and J lost 5 bases, with 13 bases between them. The CDR3 sequence is 13 residues long.